A selection of T cell receptor beta chains follows, all from one sample in a study of blood T cells in healthy people across ages. TCRdb reanalysed the 5' RACE reads using MiXCR and keeps one entry per CDR3 protein. The table has over 1,500,000 distinct CDR3 sequences, about 39% seen once. Sequencing used blood. All receptors come from a human donor in good health. CDR3s include the opening cysteine and the closing phenylalanine or tryptophan. Fields, in order: D gene, clone size, V gene, J gene, CDR3 protein, CDR3 DNA. A D gene is named only where the DNA matches it firmly. Clone size is not always given. Where it is, it says once, few, many or a class for expanded clones.

>NA|NA|TRBV11-2|TRBJ1-2
CASNKRGFGYTF
TGTGCCAGCAACAAGCGGGGTTTTGGCTACACCTTC
>NA|NA|TRBV7-2|TRBJ2-7
CASSFASGVGEQYF
TGTGCCAGCAGCTTTGCCTCAGGGGTCGGCGAGCAGTACTTC
>NA|NA|TRBV29-1|TRBJ1-5
CSVIPFGGQPQHF
TGCAGTGTAATCCCGTTCGGCGGACAGCCCCAGCATTTT
>TRBD2|NA|TRBV20-1|TRBJ2-4
CSARRGSGGFLAKNIQYF
TGCAGTGCTAGGAGGGGTAGCGGGGGCTTTTTGGCCAAAAACATTCAGTACTTC
>NA|NA|TRBV5-8|TRBJ1-5
CASSLEWVGAGQPQHF
TGTGCCAGCAGCTTGGAATGGGTGGGCGCAGGTCAGCCCCAGCATTTT
>NA|NA|TRBV6-5|TRBJ2-1
CASSYGGRGDDEQFF
TGTGCCAGCAGTTACGGTGGCAGGGGTGACGATGAGCAGTTCTTC
>NA|few|TRBV4-3|TRBJ2-7
CASSFRFLTDDEQYF
TGCGCCAGCAGCTTCAGGTTCCTTACTGACGACGAGCAGTACTTC
>TRBD1|NA|TRBV7-9|TRBJ2-1
CASSYGTGVVNEQFF
TGTGCCAGCAGCTACGGGACAGGGGTCGTCAATGAGCAGTTCTTC
>NA|NA|TRBV29-1|TRBJ2-5
CSVGGLTETQYF
TGCAGCGTTGGGGGGCTTACAGAGACCCAGTACTTC
>NA|NA|TRBV12-3/TRBV12-4|TRBJ2-5
CASNGAGKQETQYF
TGTGCCAGCAACGGGGCGGGGAAGCAAGAGACCCAGTACTTC
>NA|few|TRBV4-2|TRBJ1-4
CASREDRRNEKLFF
TGTGCCAGCAGAGAAGACAGGCGTAATGAAAAACTGTTTTTT
>TRBD1|NA|TRBV20-1|TRBJ1-2
CSANSGDRGYGYTF
TGCAGTGCTAATTCCGGGGACAGGGGCTATGGCTACACCTTC
>TRBD1|NA|TRBV7-2|TRBJ1-1
CASSLETGHTEAFF
TGTGCCAGCAGCTTAGAGACAGGGCACACTGAAGCTTTCTTT
>TRBD1|NA|TRBV29-1|TRBJ1-2
CSVERGRLINGYTF
TGCAGCGTTGAGAGGGGGCGCCTTATAAATGGCTACACCTTC
>NA|few|TRBV29-1|TRBJ1-4
CSVVDPYATNEKLFF
TGCAGCGTGGTTGATCCTTATGCAACTAATGAAAAACTGTTTTTT
>TRBD2|few|TRBV7-2|TRBJ2-5
CASSQGWGGQETQYF
TGTGCCAGCAGCCAAGGGTGGGGGGGCCAAGAGACCCAGTACTTC
>TRBD1|NA|TRBV20-1|TRBJ1-2
CSAPQQTGHYGYTF
TGCAGTGCTCCCCAACAGACAGGGCATTATGGCTACACCTTC
>NA|few|TRBV15|TRBJ1-2
CATSRNLIANYGHTF
TGTGCCACCAGCAGAAACCTTATAGCTAACTATGGCCACACCTTC
>NA|few|TRBV6-2/TRBV6-3|TRBJ2-3
CATDGGRRTDTQYF
TGTGCCACCGACGGAGGCCGTCGCACAGATACGCAGTATTTT
>NA|many|TRBV4-3|TRBJ1-2
CASSQDLVKGSARPYGYTF
TGCGCCAGCAGCCAAGATCTTGTAAAGGGATCGGCCAGGCCATATGGCTACACCTTC
>TRBD1|NA|TRBV10-3|TRBJ2-3
CAIRTGGDSADTQYF
TGTGCCATCAGGACAGGGGGCGATTCGGCAGATACGCAGTATTTT
>NA|NA|TRBV7-2|TRBJ2-1
CASSLAWVNEQLF
TGTGCCAGCAGCTTAGCGTGGGTCAATGAGCAGTTATTC
>TRBD1|few|TRBV11-1|TRBJ2-1
CASSFHSGTGAGHNEQFF
TGTGCCAGCAGCTTTCATTCCGGGACAGGGGCAGGACACAATGAGCAGTTCTTC
>NA|NA|TRBV5-1|TRBJ1-1
CASSPWEGGTEAFF
TGCGCCAGCAGCCCCTGGGAGGGAGGGACTGAAGCTTTCTTT
>NA|few|TRBV7-2|TRBJ2-5
CASSLSQDGWETQYF
TGTGCCAGCAGCTTATCACAGGATGGATGGGAGACCCAGTACTTC
>NA|NA|TRBV29-1|TRBJ1-2
CSVAGFNYGYTF
TGCAGCGTGGCAGGGTTTAACTATGGCTACACCTTC
>TRBD1|NA|TRBV4-3|TRBJ2-3
CASSQDIGDSLIYTQYF
TGCGCCAGCAGCCAAGATATTGGGGACAGCCTCATATATACGCAGTATTTT
>NA|few|TRBV10-3|TRBJ2-7
CAISEKSGTYGQYF
TGTGCCATCAGTGAGAAGTCAGGGACCTACGGGCAGTACTTC
>NA|NA|TRBV20-1|TRBJ1-2
CSASEGTGGYTF
TGCAGTGCTAGTGAGGGCACTGGGGGCTACACCTTC
>NA|NA|TRBV7-2|TRBJ1-5
CASSLSRTVNQPQHF
TGTGCCAGCAGCTTGTCGAGGACGGTCAATCAGCCCCAGCATTTT
>NA|NA|TRBV4-3|TRBJ2-7
CASSLEYTDYEQYF
TGCGCCAGCAGCCTCGAATATACAGATTACGAGCAGTACTTC
>NA|NA|TRBV15|TRBJ2-7
CATSRDGTKDEQYF
TGTGCCACCAGCAGAGATGGGACGAAGGACGAGCAGTACTTC
>NA|once|TRBV4-2|TRBJ2-3
CASSQDGAAIMDF
TGTGCCAGCAGCCAAGACGGAGCCGCGATTATGGATTTT
>TRBD2|few|TRBV6-2/TRBV6-3|TRBJ2-1
CASRDPLAGGTNEQFF
TGTGCCAGCAGAGACCCCTTAGCGGGGGGGACCAATGAGCAGTTCTTC
>NA|NA|TRBV18|TRBJ2-4
CASSLGTSGPQYF
TGTGCCAGCTCACTCGGGACCTCCGGCCCACAGTACTTC
>NA|many|TRBV6-2/TRBV6-3|TRBJ2-7
CASSYGSGASEQYF
TGTGCCAGCAGTTACGGGTCGGGGGCCAGCGAGCAGTACTTC
>NA|few|TRBV6-5|TRBJ2-7
CASSYNVFGGEQYF
TGTGCCAGCAGTTACAACGTGTTTGGTGGCGAGCAGTACTTC
>NA|NA|TRBV11-2|TRBJ1-4
CASSRTGFTNEKRFF
TGTGCCAGCAGCCGAACAGGGTTTACTAATGAAAAACGGTTTTTT
>TRBD1|NA|TRBV20-1|TRBJ2-3
CSEMAGGSTDTQYF
TGCAGTGAGATGGCAGGGGGTAGCACAGATACGCAGTATTTT
>TRBD2|NA|TRBV7-9|TRBJ2-1
CASRPGLAKTSPDEQFF
TGTGCCAGCAGGCCGGGACTAGCCAAAACCTCTCCCGATGAGCAGTTCTTC
>NA|NA|TRBV7-9|TRBJ1-5
CASSRDASNQPQHF
TGTGCCAGCAGCCGGGACGCCAGCAATCAGCCCCAGCATTTT
>NA|NA|TRBV11-2|TRBJ2-3
CASSSEGAPTDTQYF
TGTGCCAGCAGCTCGGAGGGGGCCCCCACAGATACGCAGTATTTT
>TRBD2|few|TRBV7-9|TRBJ2-5
CASSLTPISGGAGETQYF
TGTGCCAGCAGCTTAACCCCGATTAGCGGGGGGGCAGGGGAGACCCAGTACTTC
>TRBD1|few|TRBV20-1|TRBJ2-7
CSARDTGGREQYF
TGCAGTGCTAGAGACACAGGGGGCAGAGAGCAGTACTTC